The 9 T cell receptor beta chains below come from one sample, sequenced in a study of shared clonotypes between healthy human individuals (dated by TCRdb to between 2020 and 2021). The method was the immunoSEQ multiplex PCR assay. TCRdb stores this immuneACCESS table with in-frame sequences only. Part of the clones is absent; in the studies checked, under half of the shortfall reflects unresolved V genes, and no reason is known for the rest. For this sample the table gives about 600,000 clones, of which around 97% were detected only once. The ten largest clones take up approximately 0.057% of the sample. What was sequenced was naive CD4+ T cells sorted from blood. Per the publication, the cell subset or site label means: CD45RA+ positively selected. These receptors were collected from a woman aged 25 to 39 in good health.

The CDR3 DNA reads TGTGCCAGCAGTTTAACCAGGAAGAATCAGCCCCAGCATTTT. Its protein product is CASSLTRKNQPQHF. This rearrangement joins TRBV28 to TRBJ1-5, with D uncertain. The V end was cut by 2 bases, the J end by 4 bases, with 9 bases between. CDR1 MDHEN and CDR2 SYDVKM come from the germline V gene. The CDR3 has 14 residues.

V is TRBV11-3 and J is TRBJ2-2, with D perhaps TRBD1 or TRBD2 (6 bases each). Between the trimmed V and J ends, which lost 1 base and 3 bases, there was a span of 18 bases. The CDR3 consists of 18 residues. Germline V gene data show CDR1 as SGHNT and CDR2 as YENEEA. CDR3 nucleotides: TGTGCCAGCAGCTTAGCTATTCGGGGGCCAGGGGACACCGGGGAGCTGTTTTTT. Protein sequence: CASSLAIRGPGDTGELFF.

V usage is TRBV6-5 and J usage is TRBJ1-2; D gene uncertain. The germline V and J ends were trimmed by 6 bases and 0 bases, with 11 bases remaining between them. Per the germline V gene, CDR1 is MNHEY and CDR2 is SVGAGI. The CDR3 runs to 14 residues. CDR3 loop: CASSPGGANYGYTF. The DNA for the CDR3 is TGTGCCAGCAGCCCGGGAGGTGCTAACTATGGCTACACCTTC.

The CDR3 is CATWGGPRGNTIYF. CDR3 coding DNA: TGTGCCACCTGGGGAGGACCCAGGGGAAACACCATATATTTT. The V and J genes are TRBV28 and TRBJ1-3; D unclear. V was pared by 10 bases and J by 4 bases, with 17 bases between. The CDR3 extends over 14 amino acids. CDR1 is MDHEN, CDR2 SYDVKM, per germline.

V is TRBV7-6 and J is TRBJ2-1, with TRBD2 identical over 8 bases. Germline V gives CDR1 SGHVS, CDR2 FNYEAQ. Trimming at V came to 1 base and at J to 6 bases, leaving 11 bases not matched to a gene. The CDR3 contains 17 residues. As DNA, the CDR3 is TGTGCCAGCAGCTTAGTTTGGAGCAAGCGGGAGCCCAATGAGCAGTTCTTC. It translates to CASSLVWSKREPNEQFF.

This chain links TRBV14 with TRBJ2-3, with D maybe TRBD1 (5 bases). CDR1 and CDR2 from the germline V gene are SGHDN and FVKESK. There are 14 residues in the CDR3. V shed 1 base and J shed 2 bases, with 7 bases lying between them. CDR3 bases: TGTGCCAGCAGCCAAGCAGGGATCACAGATACGCAGTATTTT. This codes for CASSQAGITDTQYF.

This clone was seen once. The CDR3 sequence is CASSPQTSGDSYEQYF. CDR3 nucleotide sequence: TGTGCCAGCAGCCCCCAGACTAGCGGTGACTCCTACGAGCAGTACTTC. V usage is TRBV7-6 and J usage is TRBJ2-7; 9 positions match TRBD2. Germline trimming cut 5 bases from V and 0 bases from J; bases unmatched to any gene: 8. The CDR3 spans 16 residues. The germline V gene has CDR1 SGHVS and CDR2 FNYEAQ.

The chain links TRBV13 to TRBJ2-1; 7 bases fit TRBD1. This CDR3 is built from 12 residues. The V gene end was trimmed by 3 bases and the J gene end by 7 bases; junction bases not matched to a gene: 0. Germline V lookup: CDR1 PRHDT, CDR2 FYEKMQ (reference sequence). The DNA of the CDR3 is TGTGCCAGCAGCTTCAGGGGGAATGAGCAGTTCTTC. It encodes CASSFRGNEQFF.

The chain combines TRBV4-1 with TRBJ2-7, with 7 bases identical to TRBD1. CDR3 length: 12 residues. Germline V lookup: CDR1 MGHRA, CDR2 YSYEKL. V gave up 3 bases and J gave up 6 bases; unmatched junction bases: 2. The DNA of the CDR3 is TGCGCCAGCAGCCAGACAGGGTTCGAGCAGTACTTC. It translates to CASSQTGFEQYF.